This T cell receptor beta chain was captured in a study of T cell responses to AZD1222 COVID-19 vaccine. General study findings and limits: In a largely white British group with more females than males, clonal diversity was possibly underestimated.

As regards this clone: The target antigen is unknown.

V shed 1 base and J 14 bases; nucleotides not matched to a gene: 9. Germline V gene sequence: CDR1 SGHDN, CDR2 FVKESK. This CDR3 comprises 14 residues. Profiling relied on immunoSEQ multiplex PCR, and the TCRdb table lists in-frame clones only, not all of them. The profile covers about 180,000 clones, with under 95% appearing a single time and 1.6% taken by the ten largest. The starting material was peripheral blood, obtained 28 days after the second AZD1222 dose. The clonotype originates from an adult who received the AZD1222 COVID-19 vaccine. The J gene is TRBJ2-1, the V gene TRBV14; 9 bases match TRBD2. This chain's CDR3 is CASSQGGYSGGEFF. DNA of the CDR3: TGTGCCAGCAGCCAAGGGGGATATAGCGGGGGAGAGTTCTTC.